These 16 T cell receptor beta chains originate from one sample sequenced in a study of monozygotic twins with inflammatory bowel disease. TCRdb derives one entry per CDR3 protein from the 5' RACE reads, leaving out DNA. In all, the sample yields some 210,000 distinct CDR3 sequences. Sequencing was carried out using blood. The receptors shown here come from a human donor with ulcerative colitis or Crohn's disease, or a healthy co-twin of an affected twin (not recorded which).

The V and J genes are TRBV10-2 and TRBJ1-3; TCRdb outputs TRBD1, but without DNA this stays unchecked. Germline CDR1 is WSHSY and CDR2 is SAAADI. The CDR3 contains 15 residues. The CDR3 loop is CASSEAPATGNTIYF.

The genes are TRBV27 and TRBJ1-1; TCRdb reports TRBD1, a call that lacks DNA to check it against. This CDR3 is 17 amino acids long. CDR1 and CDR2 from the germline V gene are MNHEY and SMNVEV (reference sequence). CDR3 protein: CASSPMDRGRGNTEAFF.

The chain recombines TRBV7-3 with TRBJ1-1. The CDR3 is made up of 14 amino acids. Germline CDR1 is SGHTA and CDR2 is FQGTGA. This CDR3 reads CASSLNPANTEAFF.

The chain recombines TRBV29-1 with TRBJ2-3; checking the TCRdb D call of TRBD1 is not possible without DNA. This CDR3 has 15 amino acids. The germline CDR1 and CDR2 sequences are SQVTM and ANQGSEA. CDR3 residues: CSVEFWGGYTDTQYF.

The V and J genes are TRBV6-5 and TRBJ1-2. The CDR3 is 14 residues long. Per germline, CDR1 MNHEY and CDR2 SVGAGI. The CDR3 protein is CASSYLRSSYGYTF.

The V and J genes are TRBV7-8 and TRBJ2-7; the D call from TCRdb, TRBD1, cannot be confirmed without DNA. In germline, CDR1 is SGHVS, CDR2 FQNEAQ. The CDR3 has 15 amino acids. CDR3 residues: CASSFLPGQNYEQYF.

Here the CDR3 reads CASSVGLSGDNEQFF. The chain recombines TRBV9 with TRBJ2-1; TCRdb's D call, TRBD1, is unchecked because there is no DNA. The CDR3 loop spans 15 amino acids. Germline loops: CDR1 SGDLS, CDR2 YYNGEE.

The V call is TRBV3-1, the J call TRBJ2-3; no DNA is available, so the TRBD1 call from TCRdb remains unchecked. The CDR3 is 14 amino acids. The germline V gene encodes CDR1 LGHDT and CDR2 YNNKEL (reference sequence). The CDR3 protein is CASSPRPVGDTQYF.

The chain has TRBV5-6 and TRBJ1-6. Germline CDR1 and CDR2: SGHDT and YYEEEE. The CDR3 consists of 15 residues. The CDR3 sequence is CASSSGQISGSPLHF.

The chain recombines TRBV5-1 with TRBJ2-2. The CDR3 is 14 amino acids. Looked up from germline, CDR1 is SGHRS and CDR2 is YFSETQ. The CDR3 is CASSQSPRGGELFF. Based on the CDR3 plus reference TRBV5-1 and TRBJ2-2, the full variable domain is KAGVTQTPRYLIKTRGQQVTLSCSPISGHRSVSWYQQTPGQGLQFLFEYFSETQRNKGNFPGRFSGRQFSNSRSEMNVSTLELGDSALYLCASSQSPRGGELFFGEGSRLTVL.

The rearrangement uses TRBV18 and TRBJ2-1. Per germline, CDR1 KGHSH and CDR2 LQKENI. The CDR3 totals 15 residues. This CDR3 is CASSPPRIPRGEQFF.

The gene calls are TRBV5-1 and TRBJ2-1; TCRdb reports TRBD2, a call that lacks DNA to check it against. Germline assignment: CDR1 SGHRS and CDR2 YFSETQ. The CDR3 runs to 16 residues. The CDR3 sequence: CASSKTLAGVYNEQFF. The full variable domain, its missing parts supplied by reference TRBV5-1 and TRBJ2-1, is KAGVTQTPRYLIKTRGQQVTLSCSPISGHRSVSWYQQTPGQGLQFLFEYFSETQRNKGNFPGRFSGRQFSNSRSEMNVSTLELGDSALYLCASSKTLAGVYNEQFFGPGTRLTVL.

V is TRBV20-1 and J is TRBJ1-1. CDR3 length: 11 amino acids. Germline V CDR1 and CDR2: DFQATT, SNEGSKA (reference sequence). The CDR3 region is CSAEKEGEAFF.

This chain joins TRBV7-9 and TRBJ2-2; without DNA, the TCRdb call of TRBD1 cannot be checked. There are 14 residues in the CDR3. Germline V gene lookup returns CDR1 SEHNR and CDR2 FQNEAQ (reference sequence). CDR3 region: CASRWQGRTGELFF.

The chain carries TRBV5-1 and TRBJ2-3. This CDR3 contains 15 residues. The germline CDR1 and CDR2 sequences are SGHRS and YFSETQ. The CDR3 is CASSLVGTNTDTQYF. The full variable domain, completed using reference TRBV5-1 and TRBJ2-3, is KAGVTQTPRYLIKTRGQQVTLSCSPISGHRSVSWYQQTPGQGLQFLFEYFSETQRNKGNFPGRFSGRQFSNSRSEMNVSTLELGDSALYLCASSLVGTNTDTQYFGPGTRLTVL.

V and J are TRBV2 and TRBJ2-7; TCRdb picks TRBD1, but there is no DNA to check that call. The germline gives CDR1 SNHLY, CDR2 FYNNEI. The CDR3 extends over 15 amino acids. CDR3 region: CASSELGGTKYEQYF. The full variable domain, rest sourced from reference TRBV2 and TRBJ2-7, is EPEVTQTPSHQVTQMGQEVILRCVPISNHLYFYWYRQILGQKVEFLVSFYNNEISEKSEIFDDQFSVERPDGSNFTLKIRSTKLEDSAMYFCASSELGGTKYEQYFGPGTRLTVT.